This T cell receptor (beta chain) was obtained from a study of blood T cell repertoires in COVID-19. On the study more broadly: COVID-19 samples collected from the United States, Italy and Spain covered acute and convalescent phases. PBMCs, B-cell-depleted T cells, or T cells provided the cDNA or gDNA that made up the material.

Trimming removed 1 base from V and 6 bases from J; junction bases left unmatched: 6. Germline CDR1 SGHRS, CDR2 YFSETQ. CDR3 size: 16 residues. Sequencing was performed with immunoSEQ multiplex PCR; in TCRdb, only in-frame clones are kept and a portion is missing. This table has some 180,000 clones, approximately 90% appearing once. The clonotype originates from a man aged 55-75 years with active or convalescent COVID-19. What was sequenced was peripheral blood. The chain links TRBV5-1 to TRBJ2-2; 10 bases are shared with TRBD2. CDR3 nucleotides: TGCGCCAGCAGCTTGTGGTCTAGCGGGGGCCCCGGGGAGCTGTTTTTT. Translating it yields CASSLWSSGGPGELFF.